The 24 T cell receptor beta chains presented below share a single source sample, sequenced in a study of metastatic and nonmetastatic thyroid tumors. Each patient came to thyroid surgery without any prior treatment (of any kind). TCRdb redid the clone calls on the PCR reads using MiXCR. The sample has tens of thousands of clones; 24% are singletons. The sequenced sample was tumor tissue. The receptors stem from a female donor with papillary thyroid cancer or a benign thyroid nodule (not recorded which). Some clones in this sample may be carry-over from other donors' samples.

The chain has TRBV20-1 and TRBJ2-2; TRBD2 agrees at 7 bases. The CDR3 runs 12 residues. Unmatched junction bases numbered 2, after V lost 3 bases and J lost 7 bases. Germline V CDR1 and CDR2: DFQATT, SNEGSKA (reference sequence). The CDR3 loop reads CSASGEGGELFF. The CDR3 nucleotides are TGCAGTGCTAGTGGGGAGGGCGGGGAGCTGTTTTTT.

The CDR3 loop reads CAWKPGAYEQYF. The CDR3 nucleotides are TGTGCCTGGAAACCGGGGGCCTACGAGCAGTACTTC. The chain uses TRBV30 and TRBJ2-7; possibly TRBD2 for D (6 bases). The CDR3 loop spans 12 amino acids. Trimming shortened V by 4 bases and J by 2 bases, and 9 bases separated the two germline ends. Germline CDR1 and CDR2: GTSNPN and SVGIG (reference sequence).

This clone has at least ten counts. The V call is TRBV24-1, the J call TRBJ2-3; 7 bases are a match to TRBD1. The CDR3 extends over 16 amino acids. Germline trimming cut 5 bases from V and 0 bases from J; bases unmatched to any gene: 7. Germline values: CDR1 KGHDR, CDR2 SFDVKD. The DNA for the CDR3 is TGTGCCACCAGTGTCAACAGGGGCCTGAGCACAGATACGCAGTATTTT. Its translation is CATSVNRGLSTDTQYF.

The gene calls are TRBV6-4 and TRBJ2-3; TRBD2 is a possible D gene (6 bases). The CDR3 loop spans 16 amino acids. Germline V CDR1 and CDR2: MRHNA, SNTAGT. V dropped 0 bases and J dropped 0 bases, with 10 bases sitting between them. CDR3 DNA sequence: TGTGCCAGCAGTGACTCCCTAGCGTCTAGCACAGATACGCAGTATTTT. Protein sequence: CASSDSLASSTDTQYF.

The chain joins TRBV10-3 to TRBJ2-7, with 7 bases identical to TRBD2. The trim removed 0 bases at V and 7 bases at J, leaving 0 bases unmatched. The V gene's germline CDR1 is ENHRY and CDR2 SYGVKD. This CDR3 contains 12 residues. The chain's CDR3 is CAISESGGEQYF. The CDR3 DNA reads as TGTGCCATCAGTGAGTCGGGGGGGGAGCAGTACTTC.

This clone was seen more than once but under ten times. The chain links TRBV5-1 to TRBJ2-1; D is unresolved. The CDR3 covers 14 residues. The V and J ends lost 7 bases and 2 bases respectively, with 13 bases between them. Germline lookup yields CDR1 SGHRS and CDR2 YFSETQ. The CDR3 DNA follows: TGCGCCAGCCACGGCGGCCCAACCTACAATGAGCAGTTCTTC. It translates to CASHGGPTYNEQFF.

The chain carries TRBV7-6 and TRBJ2-5; D remains ambiguous. Looked up from germline, CDR1 is SGHVS and CDR2 is FNYEAQ. Trimming took 1 base from V and 2 from J, leaving 11 bases between them. This CDR3 has 15 residues. In DNA form, the CDR3 reads TGTGCCAGCAGCTTAGACCCTATCCCACAAGAGACCCAGTACTTC. It yields the protein CASSLDPIPQETQYF.

This clone was picked up a small number of times. V usage is TRBV28 and J usage is TRBJ2-7; D possibly uses TRBD1 or TRBD2 (5 bases each). CDR3 size: 14 residues. Germline CDR1 is MDHEN and CDR2 is SYDVKM. Trimming stripped 4 bases from V and 5 bases from J, with 15 bases between. CDR3 in DNA: TGTGCCAGCAGTTCGGGACCCCCCGCGGACGAGCAGTACTTC. Translation gives CASSSGPPADEQYF. Drawing the rest from reference TRBV28 and TRBJ2-7, the complete variable domain is DVKVTQSSRYLVKRTGEKVFLECVQDMDHENMFWYRQDPGLGLRLIYFSYDVKMKEKGDIPEGYSVSREKKERFSLILESASTNQTSMYLCASSSGPPADEQYFGPGTRLTVT.

This clone was recorded at least ten times. The V call is TRBV10-3, the J call TRBJ1-4; D is uncertain. This CDR3 is built from 13 residues. Germline V gene data show CDR1 as ENHRY and CDR2 as SYGVKD. V gave up 5 bases and J gave up 8 bases, with 12 bases separating them. The CDR3 region is CAISWVYLEKLFF. The CDR3 nucleotides read TGTGCCATCAGTTGGGTGTACTTAGAAAAACTGTTTTTT.

The chain has TRBV7-2 and TRBJ1-3, with unresolved D. This CDR3 region has 15 residues. Trimming left V 4 bases short and J 0 bases short, with 10 bases between. In germline, CDR1 is SGHTA, CDR2 FQGNSA. DNA for the CDR3: TGTGCCAGCAGCTCCAGCACATCCTCTGGAAACACCATATATTTT. Amino acids: CASSSSTSSGNTIYF.

This clone occurred many times. J is TRBJ2-1 and V is TRBV7-2; D might be TRBD2 (5 bases). V was pared by 1 base and J by 2 bases, with 9 bases between. Per germline, CDR1 SGHTA and CDR2 FQGNSA. The CDR3 length is 15 residues. The CDR3 DNA sequence: TGTGCCAGCAGCTTAGAGGTCGGGGCCTACAATGAGCAGTTCTTC. This encodes CASSLEVGAYNEQFF.

A word on this clone: An end of the junction differs from the germline gene, which may be a read error. The gene calls are TRBV7-2 and TRBJ2-7, with D hard to call. The CDR3 is 14 residues long. Germline loops: CDR1 SGHTA, CDR2 FQGNSA. The CDR3: CASRLEVAEYEQYF. CDR3 in DNA: TGTGCCAGCAGATTAGAGGTGGCAGAATACGAGCAGTACTTC.

The gene calls are TRBV30 and TRBJ1-6, with 8 bases matching TRBD1. The CDR3 loop spans 16 amino acids. Unmatched junction bases numbered 10, after V lost 2 bases and J lost 7 bases. Germline CDR1 and CDR2: GTSNPN and SVGIG (reference sequence). In DNA, the CDR3 is TGTGCCTGGAGTCCGACAGGGGTAGCGGCGAATTCACCCCTCCACTTT. Translating gives CAWSPTGVAANSPLHF. The full variable domain, its missing parts supplied by reference TRBV30 and TRBJ1-6, is SQTIHQWPATLVQPVGSPLSLECTVEGTSNPNLYWYRQAAGRGLQLLFYSVGIGQISSEVPQNLSASRPQDRQFILSSKKLLLSDSGFYLCAWSPTGVAANSPLHFGNGTRLTVT.

This chain links TRBV19 with TRBJ2-1; TRBD1 or TRBD2 may be the D gene (6 bases each). Germline values: CDR1 LNHDA, CDR2 SQIVND (reference sequence). This CDR3 spans 16 amino acids. The germline V and J ends were trimmed by 4 bases and 1 base, with 14 bases remaining between them. The CDR3 loop is CASSTRGLSSYNEQFF. DNA of the CDR3: TGTGCCAGTAGTACACGGGGGCTATCTTCCTACAATGAGCAGTTCTTC.

The chain joins TRBV20-1 to TRBJ1-2; 9 positions agree with TRBD1. CDR1 and CDR2 (germline): DFQATT, SNEGSKA (reference sequence). The CDR3 covers 14 residues. V lost 0 bases to trimming and J lost 9 bases; unmatched junction nucleotides: 8. CDR3 bases: TGCAGTGCTAGAGATCGGGGGACAGGGTATCGCTACACCTTC. It codes for CSARDRGTGYRYTF.

There are many counts of this clone. This sample also contains other DNA sequences that code for the same CDR3. CDR3 in DNA: TGTGCCAGCAGTGACTCGGGGACTAGCGGGGGCGCAGATACGCAGTATTTT. Translation: CASSDSGTSGGADTQYF. The chain uses TRBV6-4 and TRBJ2-3, with TRBD2 matching over 14 bases. V was pared by 0 bases and J by 4 bases, with 3 bases of the junction left unmatched. The CDR3 loop spans 17 amino acids. From germline, CDR1 is MRHNA and CDR2 SNTAGT.

Ten or more counts support this clone. The sample holds other DNA sequences that translate to the same CDR3. This chain joins TRBV9 and TRBJ2-7; unclear D gene. In germline, CDR1 is SGDLS, CDR2 YYNGEE. Trimming took off 0 bases at V and 0 bases at J, with 7 bases between the two ends. The CDR3 extends over 14 amino acids. The CDR3 sequence: CASSVDGSSYEQYF. The DNA for the CDR3 is TGTGCCAGCAGCGTAGACGGTAGCTCCTACGAGCAGTACTTC.

The V gene is TRBV30, the J gene TRBJ1-3, with TRBD1 matching over 8 bases. The CDR3 runs to 15 residues. The germline gives CDR1 GTSNPN, CDR2 SVGIG (reference sequence). V dropped 5 bases and J dropped 0; count of bases not matched to a gene: 6. The CDR3 region has the DNA TGTGCCTGGGGCCCGACAGGGGACTCTGGAAACACCATATATTTT. Residues: CAWGPTGDSGNTIYF.

This clone was picked up a small number of times. The chain links TRBV6-1 to TRBJ1-4; TRBD1 agrees at 9 bases. The CDR3 runs 15 residues. The trim removed 1 base at V and 6 bases at J, leaving 3 bases unmatched. Looked up from germline, CDR1 is MNHNS and CDR2 is SASEGT. CDR3 sequence reads: CASSEGGQGDEKLFF. The CDR3 coding sequence is TGTGCCAGCAGTGAAGGGGGACAGGGAGATGAAAAACTGTTTTTT.

This clone was observed many times. This chain connects TRBV28 to TRBJ2-3; the D call may be TRBD1 or TRBD2 (6 bases each). The length of the CDR3 is 15 residues. Between the trimmed V and J ends, which lost 3 bases and 4 bases, there was a span of 14 bases. Germline CDR1 and CDR2: MDHEN and SYDVKM. DNA for the CDR3: TGTGCCAGCAGTTTCCCTCGGAGGGGGTCAGATACGCAGTATTTT. Amino acid sequence: CASSFPRRGSDTQYF.

This clone appeared many times. The chain has TRBV5-1 and TRBJ2-7, with D possibly called TRBD1 or TRBD2 (5 bases each). The CDR3 sequence is 14 residues long. The germline CDR1 and CDR2 sequences are SGHRS and YFSETQ. The V end lost 0 bases, the J end lost 4 bases, and 11 bases lay between the germline ends. The CDR3 here is CASSLAGAQYEQYF. The CDR3 DNA is TGCGCCAGCAGCTTGGCCGGGGCCCAATACGAGCAGTACTTC. The variable domain in full, with the rest retrieved from reference TRBV5-1 and TRBJ2-7, is KAGVTQTPRYLIKTRGQQVTLSCSPISGHRSVSWYQQTPGQGLQFLFEYFSETQRNKGNFPGRFSGRQFSNSRSEMNVSTLELGDSALYLCASSLAGAQYEQYFGPGTRLTVT.

In this sample, this clone turned up many times. Within the sample, other DNA sequences also encode this same CDR3. The V and J genes are TRBV6-2 or TRBV6-3 and TRBJ2-3, with TRBD2 identical over 7 bases. The CDR3 spans 14 residues. V shed 6 bases and J 5 bases; nucleotides not matched to a gene: 8. Germline assignment: CDR1 MNHEY and CDR2 SVGEGT. CDR3 residues: CASSRGLVGDTQYF. The DNA of the CDR3 is TGTGCCAGCAGCCGAGGACTAGTGGGAGATACGCAGTATTTT.

As concerns this clone: One end of the junction varies from germline; a read error may be responsible. This CDR3 is also generated by other DNA sequences in the sample. The chain recombines TRBV5-5 with TRBJ2-5; D is undetermined. Looked up from germline, CDR1 is SGHKS and CDR2 is YYEKEE (reference sequence). The CDR3 totals 15 residues. The CDR3 loop is CASSLAAGTRETQYF. CDR3 in DNA: TGTGCTAGCAGCTTGGCGGCCGGCACAAGAGAGACCCAGTACTTC.

This clone was detected many times. The V gene is TRBV4-3, the J gene TRBJ2-6, with a tentative D call TRBD2 (5 bases). Trimming left V 2 bases short and J 1 base short, with 15 bases between. The CDR3 covers 18 residues. The germline CDR1 and CDR2 sequences are LGHNA and YSLEER. The CDR3 spells CASSQNEDSISGANVLTF. The DNA for the CDR3 is TGCGCCAGCAGCCAAAATGAGGACTCGATATCTGGGGCCAACGTCCTGACTTTC.